This is a list of T cell receptor beta chains from one sample in a study of patients and donors after allogeneic stem cell transplantation. TCRdb re-analysed the RT-PCR reads in MiXCR, keeping a single row per CDR3 protein. The sample lists roughly 230,000 distinct CDR3 sequences, 13% to 15% occurring once. Sequencing used blood, either unsorted or a sorted T cell fraction (not recorded which). The receptors shown here come from a human donor who was either an allogeneic HSCT recipient or a stem cell or donor lymphocyte infusion donor (not recorded which). It is not recorded whose cells these are; they may come from a transplant donor. CDR3s include the opening cysteine and the closing phenylalanine or tryptophan. The D gene is left open where the match is weak. Clone sizes are given selectively: once, few, many, or a class where the clone is expanded.

>many|TRBV21-1|TRBJ1-1|NA
TGTGCCAGCAGCGGGGGGGTGGAAGGGAACACTGAAGCTTTCTTT
CASSGGVEGNTEAFF
>NA|TRBV4-1|TRBJ2-3|NA
TGCGCCAGCAGCCAAGGGCCGACCCGGGGGCCAGATACGCAGTATTTT
CASSQGPTRGPDTQYF
>NA|TRBV29-1|TRBJ1-1|NA
TGCAGCGTTGAAAGGAATTGGGCTCACACTGAAGCTTTCTTT
CSVERNWAHTEAFF
>many|TRBV20-1|TRBJ1-1|NA
TGCAGTGCTAGAGCGTACGAAGGAATTGGAACTGAAGCTTTCTTT
CSARAYEGIGTEAFF
>NA|TRBV6-1|TRBJ2-3|TRBD1
TGTGCCAGCAGCCAACAGGGGGCGACCACAGATACGCAGTATTTT
CASSQQGATTDTQYF
>few|TRBV20-1|TRBJ1-5|TRBD1
TGCAGTGCTACAATTACCGGACAGGGAAGTCAGCCCCAGCATTTT
CSATITGQGSQPQHF
>NA|TRBV6-1|TRBJ2-7|NA
TGTGCCAGCACTCGTTCGGTCCCACCGAGCTACGAGCAGTACTTC
CASTRSVPPSYEQYF
>few|TRBV6-5|TRBJ1-5|NA
TGTGCCAGCAGTTACAGGGCTTATCAGCCCCAGCATTTT
CASSYRAYQPQHF
>NA|TRBV5-6|TRBJ2-1|NA
TGTGCCAGCAGCTTGAGGTCAGGAATGGGCAATGAGCAGTTCTTC
CASSLRSGMGNEQFF
>NA|TRBV5-6|TRBJ2-1|NA
TGTGCCAGCAGCTCCTATACCGGGACTGACACCTACAATGAGCAGTTCTTC
CASSSYTGTDTYNEQFF
>NA|TRBV11-2|TRBJ2-1|NA
TGTGCCAGCAGCTTATTGGACTCTTACAATGAGCAGTTCTTC
CASSLLDSYNEQFF
>many|TRBV30|TRBJ1-2|TRBD1
TGTGCCTGGACAGACAGGGGAGCCGCTCGTTATGGCTACACCTTC
CAWTDRGAARYGYTF
>NA|TRBV4-2|TRBJ2-2|NA
TGTGCCAGCAGCTCGGGACGCCTCACCGGGGAGCTGTTTTTT
CASSSGRLTGELFF
>NA|TRBV20-1|TRBJ2-2|TRBD2
TGCAGTGCGGAGAAGATAGCGGGAGGCCGGGAGCTGTTTTTT
CSAEKIAGGRELFF
>few|TRBV20-1|TRBJ2-2|NA
TGCAGTGCTAGAGAGGTTCTATCTTCCAGAGCGAACACCGGGGAGCTGTTTTTT
CSAREVLSSRANTGELFF
>NA|TRBV6-2/TRBV6-3|TRBJ2-3|NA
TGTGCCAGCACCGTGCTTGGCGCGGGGGCGACAGATACGCAGTATTTT
CASTVLGAGATDTQYF
>many|TRBV7-9|TRBJ1-1|NA
TGTGCCAGCAGCTTAGTCCCGAAAACCGAAGCTTTCTTT
CASSLVPKTEAFF
>NA|TRBV5-4|TRBJ1-2|NA
TGTGCCAGCAGCACGGACGGGAACTATGGCTACACCTTC
CASSTDGNYGYTF
>NA|TRBV9|TRBJ2-1|TRBD2
TGTGCCAGCAGCGTAGCTACGGGGGGGGGGACTCAACAGTTCTTC
CASSVATGGGTQQFF
>NA|TRBV6-6|TRBJ2-2|NA
TGTGCCAGCCTCTCTCCCGGGCCCGGGGAGCTGTTTTTT
CASLSPGPGELFF
>NA|TRBV7-2|TRBJ1-3|TRBD1
TGTGCCAGCAGCTCGCAGGGGGTCGCTGGAAACACCATATATTTT
CASSSQGVAGNTIYF
>NA|TRBV6-1|TRBJ1-2|TRBD1
TGTGCCAGCAGTGAAGGGGGAGGACAGGCTCTTTCAGCTAACTATGGCTACACCTTC
CASSEGGGQALSANYGYTF
>many|TRBV5-1|TRBJ2-5|TRBD2
TGCGCCAGCAGCTTGAATAGCGGGGGAGAGACCCAGTACTTC
CASSLNSGGETQYF
>NA|TRBV9|TRBJ2-7|TRBD2
TGTGCCAGCAGCGTAGGGACTAGTCGGTACGAGCAGTACTTC
CASSVGTSRYEQYF
>NA|TRBV5-1|TRBJ1-1|NA
TGCGCCAGCAGCTCTGGACCTAAAGCTTTCTTT
CASSSGPKAFF
>many|TRBV14|TRBJ1-2|NA
TGTGCCAGCAGCCGGGGTACAGCAAACTACACCTTC
CASSRGTANYTF
>once|TRBV12-3/TRBV12-4|TRBJ2-7|NA
TGTGCCAGCAGTTTTACAACGGGGGCCCCCTACGAGCAGTACTTC
CASSFTTGAPYEQYF
>few|TRBV6-2/TRBV6-3|TRBJ2-1|NA
TGTGCCAGCAGTCTCCGCGTGGGCTCCTACAATGAGCAGTTCTTC
CASSLRVGSYNEQFF
>few|TRBV19|TRBJ2-1|NA
TGTGCCAGTAGTATTTTATCCGGGACTCTCTCGAATGAGCAGTTCTTC
CASSILSGTLSNEQFF
>few|TRBV4-1|TRBJ2-7|NA
TGCGCCAGCAGCCAAGATCTTCCGGCCCTCTATTACGAGCAGTACTTC
CASSQDLPALYYEQYF
>NA|TRBV19|TRBJ2-1|TRBD1
TGTGCCACTTCCCCAGGGGGCCCATACAATGAGCAGTTCTTC
CATSPGGPYNEQFF
>NA|TRBV3-1|TRBJ2-1|TRBD2
TGTGCCAGCAGCTACAGACTAGCGGGAGACAATGAGCAGTTCTTC
CASSYRLAGDNEQFF
>many|TRBV6-2/TRBV6-3|TRBJ2-7|NA
TGTGCCACCTCCACTAGCTACGAGCAGTACTTC
CATSTSYEQYF
>NA|TRBV7-2|TRBJ2-3|NA
TGTGCCAGCAGCTTCAGGGGGGCGGCCCTAAGCACAGATACGCAGTATTTT
CASSFRGAALSTDTQYF
>many|TRBV29-1|TRBJ2-1|TRBD2
TGCAGCGCTGGAACTAGCGGGAGTGGCAATGAGCAGTTCTTC
CSAGTSGSGNEQFF
>few|TRBV12-3/TRBV12-4|TRBJ2-3|NA
TGTGCCAGCAGTTCAGACCCCAACCCCACAGATACGCAGTATTTT
CASSSDPNPTDTQYF
>NA|TRBV7-8|TRBJ1-2|TRBD1
TGTGCCAGCAGCTTAGTAGGGGGACAGGGGTATGGCTACACCTTC
CASSLVGGQGYGYTF
>few|TRBV30|TRBJ1-1|NA
TGTGCCTGGAGTGTTTTACAAAACACTGAAGCTTTCTTT
CAWSVLQNTEAFF
>NA|TRBV27|TRBJ2-1|NA
TGTGCCAGCAGTTTACCAAGGACGGACGTGTTTTACAATGAGCAGTTCTTC
CASSLPRTDVFYNEQFF